This T cell receptor beta chain was sequenced during a study of cytomegalovirus exposure and HLA in healthy donors. Background on the study: Of roughly 400 genotyped donors, approximately 80% clustered with self-reported Caucasian donors.

Overall study results and limits: It was shown in a later analysis that HLA-associated TCR beta chains were more clonally expanded than other, equally common chains. There was a cluster of highly shared sequence variants that was likely a sequencing artifact.

Primers for the PCR totalled 60 Vbeta and 13 Jbeta. Sequenced by immunoSEQ multiplex PCR; TCRdb stores in-frame clones only, minus some. The sample includes around 120,000 clones, 60% to 85% of them seen just once. The table lists this clone with a count of one. What it binds is unknown. The sequenced sample was PBMCs. This clonotype was obtained from a woman between 40 and 55 years old in good health and CMV-seronegative.

This CDR3 reads CASTREGEADTQYF. CDR3 DNA sequence: TGTGCCAGTACGCGGGAGGGTGAGGCAGATACGCAGTATTTT. This chain links TRBV19 with TRBJ2-3; 9 positions match TRBD2. The trim removed 7 bases at V and 4 bases at J, leaving 6 bases unmatched. Per germline, CDR1 LNHDA and CDR2 SQIVND (reference sequence). The CDR3 spans 14 residues.